These 20 T cell receptor beta chains originate from one sample sequenced in a study of shared clonotypes between healthy human individuals. Clones were sequenced by immunoSEQ multiplex PCR, and TCRdb holds only the in-frame ones, with some missing. Among roughly 450,000 clones listed, less than 85% were seen once. The sequencing sample was made of PBMCs. These receptors all stem from a woman between 35 and 50 years old in good health. Some clones in this sample may be carry-over from other donors' samples.

The CDR3: CASSAQGARGYTF. CDR3 in DNA: TGTGCCAGCAGCGCCCAGGGGGCTCGTGGCTACACCTTC. The chain is built from TRBV7-3 and TRBJ1-2; 8 bases match TRBD1. The J segment lost 7 bases and the V segment lost 5 bases, leaving 6 bases of the junction unmatched. Germline assignment: CDR1 SGHTA and CDR2 FQGTGA. The CDR3 is 13 amino acids.

This clone has just a few counts. The J gene is TRBJ2-1, the V gene TRBV14; D perhaps matches TRBD2 (6 bases). CDR1 and CDR2 from the germline V gene are SGHDN and FVKESK. This CDR3 is built from 17 residues. Trimming removed 0 bases at V and 3 bases at J, with 15 bases between. The CDR3 reads CASSQDKAAGFYNEQFF. The DNA of the CDR3 is TGTGCCAGCAGCCAAGATAAGGCGGCGGGATTCTACAATGAGCAGTTCTTC. Complete variable domain (other parts from reference TRBV14 and TRBJ2-1): EAGVTQFPSHSVIEKGQTVTLRCDPISGHDNLYWYRRVMGKEIKFLLHFVKESKQDESGMPNNRFLAERTGGTYSTLKVQPAELEDSGVYFCASSQDKAAGFYNEQFFGPGTRLTVL.

The rearrangement joins TRBV27 to TRBJ2-7; D is perhaps TRBD2 (6 bases). From germline, CDR1 is MNHEY and CDR2 SMNVEV (reference sequence). Trimming cost V 2 bases and J 7 bases, with 15 bases left between them. The CDR3 is 14 amino acids. This chain's CDR3 is CASSLRSGGGEQYF. CDR3 coding DNA: TGTGCCAGCAGTTTACGTTCAGGTGGAGGGGAGCAGTACTTC.

The V call is TRBV4-2, the J call TRBJ1-5; a weak D match, TRBD1 (5 bases). The germline V and J ends were trimmed by 4 bases and 2 bases, with 9 bases remaining between them. The CDR3 is 14 residues long. Germline CDR1 and CDR2: LGHNA and YNFKEQ. The CDR3 spells CASSPGTGNQPQHF. The CDR3 DNA reads TGTGCCAGCAGCCCTGGGACGGGCAATCAGCCCCAGCATTTT.

This clone has only a few counts. Written as DNA, the CDR3 is TGTGCCAGCAGCGTAGATGGCAGGGGGGAAGAGACCCAGTACTTC. Its protein product is CASSVDGRGEETQYF. This chain joins TRBV9 and TRBJ2-5; D might be TRBD1 (7 bases). CDR1 is SGDLS and CDR2 is YYNGEE in the germline V gene. The length of the CDR3 is 15 residues. The germline V and J ends were trimmed by 0 bases and 3 bases, with 12 bases remaining between them.

This chain uses TRBV30 with TRBJ2-4; D remains ambiguous. V was pared by 3 bases and J by 10 bases, with 16 bases between. The CDR3 consists of 13 residues. Germline V CDR1 and CDR2: GTSNPN, SVGIG (reference sequence). The CDR3 sequence: CAWSVVGSDIQYF. Here the CDR3 DNA reads TGTGCCTGGAGCGTAGTGGGCAGCGATATTCAGTACTTC.

A remark on this clone: A single base separates this from a much larger clone, so it may be a read error. Other DNA sequences in the same sample also yield this CDR3. The V and J genes are TRBV27 and TRBJ2-2; 9 positions agree with TRBD1. In germline, CDR1 is MNHEY, CDR2 SMNVEV (reference sequence). The CDR3 runs 13 residues. CDR3 amino acids: CATRTGEAGELFF. CDR3 bases: TGTGCCACCCGGACAGGGGAGGCCGGGGAACTGTTTTTT.

The rearrangement uses TRBV10-3 and TRBJ2-1; D call uncertain. Trimming took off 8 bases at V and 2 bases at J, with 10 bases between the two ends. Germline CDR1 is ENHRY and CDR2 is SYGVKD. The CDR3 contains 13 residues. CDR3 DNA sequence: TGTGCCATCCGCCCGCCGGCCTACAATGAGCAGTTCTTC. Translating gives CAIRPPAYNEQFF.

The gene calls are TRBV7-6 and TRBJ2-5; TRBD2 might be the D (6 bases). Germline V lookup: CDR1 SGHVS, CDR2 FNYEAQ. Trimming stripped 1 base from V and 4 bases from J, with 13 bases between. The CDR3 covers 15 residues. CDR3: CASSLDHGGIETQYF. CDR3 nucleotide sequence: TGTGCCAGCAGCTTAGACCATGGGGGGATAGAGACCCAGTACTTC.

This clone was detected once. The V call is TRBV7-9, the J call TRBJ1-3; D call uncertain. This CDR3 region has 13 residues. Germline V gene sequence: CDR1 SEHNR, CDR2 FQNEAQ (reference sequence). The V gene lost 5 bases and the J gene lost 4 bases, with 9 bases spanning the gap. The CDR3 DNA follows: TGTGCCAGCAGCCAGTCCGCAGGAAACACCATATATTTT. Encoded protein: CASSQSAGNTIYF.

This clone appeared once. This chain uses TRBV27 with TRBJ2-5; D unclear. V was pared by 5 bases and J by 5 bases, with 18 bases between. Germline-derived CDR1 and CDR2 are MNHEY and SMNVEV (reference sequence). CDR3 length: 15 residues. The CDR3 spells CASSPRLGSGETQYF. The DNA for the CDR3 is TGTGCCAGCAGTCCCCGACTCGGGTCCGGGGAGACCCAGTACTTC.

J is TRBJ2-5 and V is TRBV2; tentatively, D is TRBD2 (6 bases). Deletions cut 5 bases from V and 2 bases from J, with 12 bases between. Germline V lookup: CDR1 SNHLY, CDR2 FYNNEI. The CDR3 length is 14 residues. The CDR3 loop is CASSPGLIQETQYF. DNA of the CDR3: TGTGCCAGCAGTCCAGGACTAATACAAGAGACCCAGTACTTC.

The J gene is TRBJ1-5, the V gene TRBV2; no reliable D call. The CDR3 consists of 15 residues. V was clipped by 2 bases and J by 0 bases, with 8 bases between them. Germline loops: CDR1 SNHLY, CDR2 FYNNEI. The DNA of the CDR3 is TGTGCCAGCAGTGAATTCCGGTATAGCAATCAGCCCCAGCATTTT. Translation gives CASSEFRYSNQPQHF.

The V gene is TRBV11-2, the J gene TRBJ2-1; possibly TRBD2 for D (6 bases). This CDR3 region has 14 residues. Looked up from germline, CDR1 is SGHAT and CDR2 is FQNNGV. Trimming pared 2 bases from V and 10 bases from J, leaving 15 bases between. CDR3 protein: CASSLYAGRGEQFF. In DNA form, the CDR3 reads TGTGCCAGCAGCTTATATGCGGGGCGCGGGGAGCAGTTCTTC.

A remark on this clone: Other nucleotide sequences in the sample specify the same CDR3. The V and J genes are TRBV18 and TRBJ2-7; D may be TRBD2 (5 bases). There are 15 residues in the CDR3. CDR1 and CDR2 (germline): KGHSH, LQKENI. V was shortened by 0 bases and J by 2 bases, with 11 bases between the two germline ends. The CDR3 DNA sequence: TGTGCCAGCTCACCACCTGGGCGGGCCCCCTACGAGCAGTACTTC. Translated, it gives CASSPPGRAPYEQYF.

This chain connects TRBV7-2 to TRBJ1-3; D is unclear. This CDR3 region has 13 residues. V was trimmed by 1 base and J by 7 bases, leaving 8 bases between them. CDR1 is SGHTA and CDR2 is FQGNSA in the germline V gene. The DNA of the CDR3 is TGTGCCAGCAGCTTAGGCTTAAGGAACACCATATATTTT. Translation: CASSLGLRNTIYF.

The rearrangement joins TRBV28 to TRBJ2-1; 11 nucleotides line up with TRBD2. V shed 2 bases, J shed 8 bases, and the junction held 17 bases outside the gene matches. The length of the CDR3 is 19 residues. Germline V gene data show CDR1 as MDHEN and CDR2 as SYDVKM. CDR3 region: CASSLPTSGRGSGGDEQFF. The CDR3 region has the DNA TGTGCCAGCAGTTTACCTACTAGCGGGAGAGGGTCGGGAGGGGATGAGCAGTTCTTC.

The CDR3 region is CASSQADSNTEAFF. The DNA for the CDR3 is TGTGCCAGCAGCCAGGCCGACAGTAACACTGAAGCTTTCTTT. The chain combines TRBV4-2 with TRBJ1-1, with D maybe TRBD1 (5 bases). The CDR3 is made up of 14 amino acids. Trimming removed 3 bases at V and 2 bases at J, with 10 bases between. Germline CDR1 and CDR2: LGHNA and YNFKEQ.

This clone was observed a single time. This chain uses TRBV27 with TRBJ2-3; the match to TRBD2 covers 10 bases. Germline CDR1 and CDR2: MNHEY and SMNVEV (reference sequence). The CDR3 has 17 amino acids. The V gene end was trimmed by 5 bases and the J gene end by 2 bases; junction bases not matched to a gene: 10. CDR3 sequence reads: CASSLGLARPVTDTQYF. The CDR3 nucleotides read TGTGCCAGCAGTCTGGGACTAGCGAGGCCTGTCACAGATACGCAGTATTTT.

The chain carries TRBV5-1 and TRBJ2-5; D possibly corresponds to TRBD1 (6 bases). The length of the CDR3 is 15 residues. The V end was cut by 4 bases, the J end by 1 base, with 14 bases between. Germline V lookup: CDR1 SGHRS, CDR2 YFSETQ. This CDR3 is CASSPGTILQETQYF. The CDR3 region has the DNA TGCGCCAGCAGCCCGGGGACAATCCTCCAAGAGACCCAGTACTTC.